This TCR beta chain appears in the sequencing data of a study of blood T cell repertoires in COVID-19. Trimming took 0 bases from V and 2 from J; bases not matched to a gene: 7. Germline CDR1 GTSNPN, CDR2 SVGIG (reference sequence). The CDR3 has 18 residues. Method: immunoSEQ multiplex PCR; TCRdb's copy keeps in-frame clones and lacks some. Here the sample spans 350,000 to 450,000 clones, approximately 90% being singletons. A COVID-19 case had been met by exposed participants during the 2 weeks before study entry. This chain links TRBV30 with TRBJ2-1; 13 positions agree with TRBD2. The clonotype was recovered from a woman aged 40 to 55 who had been exposed to COVID-19. The sequenced material came from PBMCs or T cells enriched from blood (not recorded which). The CDR3 reads CAWSVLRTSGSTYNEQFF. The CDR3 region has the DNA TGTGCCTGGAGTGTACTGCGGACTAGCGGGAGTACCTACAATGAGCAGTTCTTC.